Here is one T cell receptor beta chain with its context. The record originates from a study of blood T cell repertoires in COVID-19. Study as a whole: T cells, B-cell-depleted T cells, or PBMCs supplied cDNA or gDNA.

Sequencing was performed with immunoSEQ multiplex PCR; in TCRdb, only in-frame clones are kept and a portion is missing. The data contain around 87,000 clones, about 77% of them seen just once; the ten biggest clones take up roughly 10%. The sequencing sample was made of peripheral blood. The TCR comes from a woman older than 75 with acute or convalescent COVID-19.

CDR3 protein: CAWSTNWDSSYEQYF. CDR3 bases: TGTGCCTGGAGCACCAACTGGGACAGCTCCTACGAGCAGTACTTC. The chain carries TRBV30 and TRBJ2-7, with 7 bases fitting TRBD1. Germline V gene data show CDR1 as GTSNPN and CDR2 as SVGIG (reference sequence). This CDR3 spans 15 amino acids. Trimming at V came to 3 bases and at J to 0 bases, leaving 8 bases not matched to a gene.